Presented here are 2 T cell receptor beta chains from one specimen sequenced in a study of cytomegalovirus exposure and HLA in healthy donors (dated 2017 in TCRdb). Library preparation employed the immunoSEQ multiplex PCR assay. For the multiplex PCR, a mixture combining 60 forward primers for TCR Vbeta segments and 13 reverse primers for TCR Jbeta segments was used. The clones in this table, taken by TCRdb from immuneACCESS, are in-frame only. Not every clone is retained; where verified, under half of the shortfall comes from an unresolved V gene, and the cause of the rest is unknown. This sample comprises approximately 160,000 clones, roughly four fifths of them detected only once. The ten largest clones take up over 1.1% of the sample. Sequenced sample: PBMCs. The origin of the receptors is a man aged 18 to 30 in good health and CMV-seronegative.

The chain links TRBV20-1 to TRBJ1-2, with D unclear. CDR1 is DFQATT, CDR2 SNEGSKA, per germline (reference sequence). V lost 3 bases and J lost 3, with 5 bases in between. There are 11 residues in the CDR3. The CDR3 loop is CSASRDYGYTF. CDR3 nucleotides: TGCAGTGCTAGTCGTGACTATGGCTACACCTTC.

This clone occurred once. J is TRBJ2-6 and V is TRBV11-3, with TRBD1 matching over 7 bases. Trimming at V came to 5 bases and at J to 0 bases, leaving 7 bases not matched to a gene. Germline-derived CDR1 and CDR2 are SGHNT and YENEEA. The CDR3 runs 17 residues. CDR3 nucleotides: TGTGCCAGCAGCCCTCGACAGGGCCGCTCTGGGGCCAACGTCCTGACTTTC. This sequence encodes CASSPRQGRSGANVLTF.